Each of the 26 T cell receptor beta chains below was sequenced from the same sample in a study of tissue T cells after allogeneic stem cell transplantation. Libraries were prepared by immunoSEQ multiplex PCR; TCRdb keeps only in-frame clonotypes and omits some of them. The sample has some 6,100 clones, 46% seen once. Described time point: mouse harvest day 7 after allogeneic transplant. Mouse grafts combined 10^7 T-cell-depleted bone marrow cells with 10^6 splenic CD5+ T cells. Sequenced input: skin. Receptors originate from a female BALB/c mouse given C57BL/6 T cells with graft-versus-host disease after an allogeneic hematopoietic cell transplant.

Of note for this clone: Genes and germline come from the mouse. CDR3 loop: CASSRQIQNTLYF. CDR3 DNA, as far as it was read: TGTGCCAGCAGTCGACAGATTCAAAACACCTTGTAC. The chain employs TRBV14 and TRBJ2-4; a possible D gene is TRBD1 (5 bases). The read comes to an end 1 residue before the CDR3 does, leaving the germline J gene to fill in the end. Germline V gene data show CDR1 as SGHDT and CDR2 as FRDEAV. The CDR3 runs to 13 residues. V lost 4 bases, J lost 2 bases, and 8 bases lay in between.

This clone has more than one count but fewer than ten. Gene names follow the mouse nomenclature. Read coverage stops 1 residue before the CDR3 terminus; the germline J gene supplies the remainder. J is TRBJ2-5 and V is TRBV23; TRBD2 is the table's D call and was not checked against the DNA. The CDR3 extends over 15 amino acids. Per germline, CDR1 KGHTA and CDR2 FQNQQP. CDR3 loop: CSSSLTGVHQDTQYF. The CDR3 DNA, read in part, is TGCTCCAGCAGTCTGACTGGGGTCCACCAAGACACCCAGTAC.

This clone turned up a few times. The listed genes are named as in mouse. The read ends 1 residue before the CDR3 terminus; that terminus is restored from the germline J gene. Other DNA sequences within the sample encode an identical CDR3. This chain uses TRBV26 with TRBJ2-3; 8 bases map to TRBD2. There are 16 residues in the CDR3. J lost 0 bases, V lost 2 bases, and 4 bases had no gene match. Germline values: CDR1 KGHPV, CDR2 FQNQEV (reference sequence). The sequenced CDR3 bases are TGTGCCAGCAGTCTGGGGGGGGCGGGGAGTGCAGAAACGCTGTAT. Residues: CASSLGGAGSAETLY. The entire CDR3 sequence reads CASSLGGAGSAETLYF.

Points on this clone: Gene names refer to mouse genes. The read ends 1 residue shy of where the CDR3 ends; the end is completed using the germline J gene. The chain carries TRBV24 and TRBJ1-1; unclear D gene. CDR3 length: 14 residues. V was cut by 4 bases and J by 0 bases, with 9 bases left in between. The germline gives CDR1 KGHTA, CDR2 FRNEEI. The CDR3 sequence: CASSPSGKNTEVFF. CDR3 DNA (partial): TGTGCCAGCAGTCCCTCGGGGAAGAACACAGAAGTCTTC.

This clone has only a few counts. Gene names refer to mouse genes. CDR3 loop: CASSLVTGAYEQYF. Partial CDR3 DNA: TGTGCCAGCAGCTTAGTCACTGGGGCCTATGAACAGTAC. The rearrangement joins TRBV3 to TRBJ2-7; 7 positions agree with TRBD2. The missing CDR3 end, 1 residue past where the read stops, is filled in from the germline J gene. V lost 1 base and J lost 2; bases outside the gene matches: 2. This CDR3 comprises 14 residues. Germline CDR1 reads SNHLY; CDR2 reads FYNGKV (reference sequence). Complete variable domain (other parts from reference TRBV3 and TRBJ2-7): GPKVLQIPSHQIIDMGQMVTLNCDPVSNHLYFYWYKQILGQQMEFLVNFYNGKVMEKSKLFKDQFSVERPDGSYFTLKIQPTALEDSAVYFCASSLVTGAYEQYFGPGTRLTVL.

Worth noting for this clone: Gene names and germline match the mouse. The read terminates 1 residue ahead of where the CDR3 ends, so the germline J gene completes it. This chain connects TRBV3 to TRBJ2-4; 12 bases are a match to TRBD2. The CDR3 spans 15 residues. V was pared by 1 base and J by 8 bases, with 4 bases of the junction left unmatched. CDR1 and CDR2 from the germline V gene are SNHLY and FYNGKV (reference sequence). The sequenced CDR3 bases are TGTGCCAGCAGCTTAGGACTGGGGGGGCCGAGCACCTTGTAC. This encodes CASSLGLGGPSTLY. The full-length CDR3 reads as CASSLGLGGPSTLYF. The full variable domain, completed using reference TRBV3 and TRBJ2-4, is GPKVLQIPSHQIIDMGQMVTLNCDPVSNHLYFYWYKQILGQQMEFLVNFYNGKVMEKSKLFKDQFSVERPDGSYFTLKIQPTALEDSAVYFCASSLGLGGPSTLYFGAGTRLSVL.

A note on this clone: The germline and genes are mouse ones. Read data end 1 residue before the CDR3 end; the end is taken from the germline J gene. The rearrangement uses TRBV26 and TRBJ2-7, with a possible D match to TRBD1 (6 bases). V was trimmed by 4 bases and J by 0 bases, leaving 10 bases between them. Germline CDR1 and CDR2: KGHPV and FQNQEV (reference sequence). The CDR3 is 14 residues long. The part of the CDR3 DNA that was read is TGTGCCAGCAGTCCGGGACATATCTCCTATGAACAGTAC. Translated: CASSPGHISYEQY. The full-length CDR3 reads as CASSPGHISYEQYF.

By share of the sample, this clone is medium-sized. Here the gene names and germline are mouse. The observed sequence ends 1 residue before the CDR3 terminus, with the missing tail filled in from the germline J gene. The rearrangement joins TRBV23 to TRBJ2-3; the table's TRBD1 call for D was not verified on the DNA. In germline, CDR1 is KGHTA, CDR2 FQNQQP. The CDR3 runs to 14 residues. Incomplete CDR3 DNA: TGCTCCAGCAGTCAGGGACAGGGTGCAGAAACGCTGTAT. This codes for CSSSQGQGAETLY. The whole CDR3 reads CSSSQGQGAETLYF.

Regarding this clone: Gene names and germline match the mouse. The read halts 1 residue ahead of the CDR3 end, with the missing end drawn from the germline J gene. The chain is built from TRBV21 and TRBJ1-1; D is undetermined. TRBV21 is marked as an open reading frame, function uncertain. Trimming left V 6 bases short and J 0 bases short, with 11 bases between. The CDR3 length is 14 residues. CDR3 DNA, as far as it was read: TGTGCTAGCAGCCCCCCAGAACCAAACACAGAAGTCTTC. Amino acids: CASSPPEPNTEVF. The entire CDR3 protein is CASSPPEPNTEVFF.

As for this clone: Mouse gene names and germline throughout. The read ends 1 residue shy of where the CDR3 ends; the end is completed using the germline J gene. This rearrangement joins TRBV5 to TRBJ2-3; TRBD2 matches at 10 bases. After removal of 0 bases from V and 8 bases from J, the junction contained 8 bases not matched to a gene. CDR1 and CDR2 (germline): LGHNA, YNLKQL (reference sequence). The CDR3 sequence is 16 residues long. The CDR3 here is CASSQEGLGGRGTLYF. Incomplete CDR3 DNA: TGTGCCAGCAGCCAAGAAGGGCTGGGGGGGCGCGGAACGCTGTAT.

As concerns this clone: Gene names refer to mouse genes. The CDR3 extends 1 residue past the end of the read, so its final part is completed from the germline J gene. The chain has TRBV1 and TRBJ2-7, with 10 bases that match TRBD1. The germline V gene encodes CDR1 NSQYPW and CDR2 LRSPGD (reference sequence). There are 15 residues in the CDR3. The ends lost 2 bases at V and 2 bases at J; junction bases unmatched: 3. The sequenced part of the CDR3 DNA is TGCACCTGCAGTGCACAGACAGGGGGCCCCTATGAACAGTAC. This codes for CTCSAQTGGPYEQY. In full, the CDR3 is CTCSAQTGGPYEQYF. The full variable domain, rest sourced from reference TRBV1 and TRBJ2-7, is VTLLEQNPRWRLVPRGQAVNLRCILKNSQYPWMSWYQQDLQKQLQWLFTLRSPGDKEVKSLPGADYLATRVTDTELRLQVANMSQGRTLYCTCSAQTGGPYEQYFGPGTRLTVL.

Concerning this clone: Germline and genes: mouse. The read halts 1 residue ahead of the CDR3 end, with the missing end drawn from the germline J gene. This rearrangement joins TRBV26 to TRBJ2-3; TRBD1 aligns across 10 bases. V gave up 1 base and J gave up 1 base; unmatched junction bases: 2. The CDR3 runs 16 residues. CDR1 is KGHPV, CDR2 FQNQEV, per germline (reference sequence). CDR3 bases read: TGTGCCAGCAGTCTGTGGACAGGGGGGGGTGCAGAAACGCTGTAT. This encodes CASSLWTGGGAETLY. The full-length CDR3 reads as CASSLWTGGGAETLYF.

In its sample, this clone is medium-sized. These gene names are mouse names. The CDR3 extends 1 residue past the end of the read, so its final part is completed from the germline J gene. The rearrangement links TRBV26 to TRBJ1-5; TRBD1 might be the D (6 bases). V gave up 4 bases and J gave up 4 bases, with 8 bases separating them. CDR1 KGHPV and CDR2 FQNQEV come from the germline V gene (reference sequence). There are 13 residues in the CDR3. CDR3 sequence: CASSPGQNQAPLF. The CDR3 bases that were read are TGTGCCAGCAGTCCGGGACAAAACCAGGCTCCGCTT. Supplemented by reference TRBV26 and TRBJ1-5, the full variable domain reads NSKVIQTPRYLVKGQGQKAKMRCIPEKGHPVVFWYQQNKNNEFKFLINFQNQEVLQQIDMTEKRFSAECPSNSPCSLEIQSSEAGDSALYLCASSPGQNQAPLFGEGTRLSVL.

As for this clone: Genes and germline are mouse. The missing CDR3 end, 1 residue past where the read stops, is filled in from the germline J gene. The V gene is TRBV4, the J gene TRBJ2-4, with 12 bases identical to TRBD2. Germline CDR1 is LGHDT and CDR2 is YNNKQL (reference sequence). This CDR3 comprises 17 residues. With V trimmed by 4 bases and J by 0 bases, 5 bases remained unmatched. The CDR3 sequence is CASSFRDWGVSQNTLYF. Incomplete CDR3 DNA: TGTGCCAGCAGCTTCCGGGACTGGGGGGTTAGTCAAAACACCTTGTAC.

Note on this clone: The listed genes are named as in mouse. The read falls 1 residue short of the CDR3 end, and the missing part is taken from the germline J gene. V is TRBV26 and J is TRBJ1-2, with TRBD1 identical over 10 bases. Germline values: CDR1 KGHPV, CDR2 FQNQEV (reference sequence). CDR3 size: 13 residues. After removal of 8 bases from V and 2 bases from J, the junction contained 2 bases not matched to a gene. CDR3 DNA, as far as it was read: TGTGCCAGCTCGGGACAGGGGAACTCCGACTACACC. Residues: CASSGQGNSDYT. The full CDR3 protein reads CASSGQGNSDYTF.

A word on this clone: Gene names denote mouse genes. The read terminates 1 residue before the CDR3 end, so the remaining end is supplied by the germline J gene. The gene calls are TRBV5 and TRBJ2-4; no firm D call. The CDR3 loop spans 15 amino acids. Trimming took 0 bases from V and 8 from J, leaving 15 bases between them. Germline loops: CDR1 LGHNA, CDR2 YNLKQL (reference sequence). The DNA read from the CDR3 is TGTGCCAGCAGCCAAGATTGGGAGGGAACGGCCACCTTGTAC. Encoded protein: CASSQDWEGTATLY. The CDR3 reads in full as CASSQDWEGTATLYF.

Comments on this clone: The germline and genes are mouse ones. The CDR3 end lies 1 residue beyond the end of the read and is filled in from the germline J gene. The V and J genes are TRBV23 and TRBJ1-4; the D segment call TRBD1 is taken from the table without a DNA check. CDR1 is KGHTA and CDR2 is FQNQQP in the germline V gene. The CDR3 contains 14 residues. The CDR3 loop reads CSSRDRGPNERLFF. CDR3 DNA, as far as it was read: TGCTCCAGCAGGGACAGGGGACCCAACGAAAGATTATTT.

To note about this clone: Each gene name is a mouse one. Sequencing ends 1 residue short of the CDR3 end; the germline J gene provides the rest. The J gene is TRBJ1-1, the V gene TRBV3; TRBD1 agrees at 10 bases. Trimming at V came to 5 bases and at J to 0 bases, leaving 3 bases not matched to a gene. The CDR3 is made up of 15 amino acids. The germline V gene has CDR1 SNHLY and CDR2 FYNGKV (reference sequence). CDR3 bases read: TGTGCCAGCAGCCGGACAGGGGGAGCAAACACAGAAGTCTTC. It is translated as CASSRTGGANTEVF. The complete CDR3 sequence is CASSRTGGANTEVFF.

This clone was recorded a few times. Here the gene names and germline are mouse. The CDR3 is CASSLSQVSNERLFF. CDR3 bases read: TGTGCCAGCAGTCTGTCCCAGGTTTCCAACGAAAGATTATTT. The chain links TRBV26 to TRBJ1-4; D not certain. The read comes to an end 1 residue before the CDR3 does, leaving the germline J gene to fill in the end. Trimming cost V 0 bases and J 0 bases, with 5 bases left between them. The germline gives CDR1 KGHPV, CDR2 FQNQEV (reference sequence). CDR3 length: 15 amino acids.

A remark on this clone: The genes and germline here are from mouse. With the read ending 1 residue before the CDR3 end, the germline J gene is used to fill in that end. The rearrangement joins TRBV5 to TRBJ2-5, with TRBD2 matching over 12 bases. This CDR3 is built from 15 residues. The J segment lost 6 bases and the V segment lost 1 base, leaving 2 bases of the junction unmatched. The germline gives CDR1 LGHNA, CDR2 YNLKQL (reference sequence). CDR3 DNA (partial): TGTGCCAGCAGCCAAGGGGACTGGGGGGCGGACACCCAGTAC. Translating gives CASSQGDWGADTQY. The full CDR3 protein reads CASSQGDWGADTQYF.

A remark on this clone: These gene names are mouse names. The read halts 1 residue ahead of the CDR3 end, with the missing end drawn from the germline J gene. The rearrangement uses TRBV23 and TRBJ1-4. Germline assignment: CDR1 KGHTA and CDR2 FQNQQP. The CDR3 spans 13 residues. The CDR3 loop is CSSRGVSNERLFF. The DNA read from the CDR3 is TGCTCCAGCAGGGGGGTTTCCAACGAAAGATTATTT.

This clone was picked up a small number of times. Gene labels here are mouse ones. The read falls 1 residue short of the CDR3 end, and the missing part is taken from the germline J gene. V is TRBV23 and J is TRBJ2-4; TRBD1 was called by the table and not checked on the DNA. The CDR3 is 14 amino acids. Germline CDR1 and CDR2: KGHTA and FQNQQP. CDR3 DNA, as far as it was read: TGCTCCAGCAGTCAATCAGGGGGTCAAAACACCTTGTAC. Its protein product is CSSSQSGGQNTLY. The entire CDR3 reads CSSSQSGGQNTLYF.

This clone was detected a few times. Any gene name here is a mouse gene name. Sequencing ends 1 residue short of the CDR3 end; the germline J gene provides the rest. The V call is TRBV26, the J call TRBJ2-1; D gene ambiguous. CDR1 is KGHPV, CDR2 FQNQEV, per germline (reference sequence). Trimming took off 1 base at V and 3 bases at J, with 4 bases between the two ends. The CDR3 runs to 13 residues. The DNA read from the CDR3 is TGTGCCAGCAGTCTGTATGGCTATGCTGAGCAGTTC. Encoded protein: CASSLYGYAEQF. The entire CDR3 reads CASSLYGYAEQFF.

A word on this clone: Mouse germline and gene names are used. The DNA ends 1 residue before the CDR3 does, and the rest of the CDR3 is filled in from the germline J gene. J is TRBJ2-2 and V is TRBV26, with D maybe TRBD1 (6 bases). CDR1 is KGHPV, CDR2 FQNQEV, per germline (reference sequence). V lost 2 bases to trimming and J lost 0 bases, with 7 bases between them. The CDR3 has 15 amino acids. CDR3 protein: CASSLPGANTGQLYF. Partial CDR3 DNA: TGTGCCAGCAGTCTGCCAGGGGCAAACACCGGGCAGCTCTAC.

This clone was counted only a few times. Mouse germline and gene names are used. The CDR3 end falls 1 residue outside the read, so it is completed with the germline J gene. The V gene is TRBV26, the J gene TRBJ1-3; unclear D gene. V lost 4 bases and J 0 bases, leaving 4 bases between the germline ends. The CDR3 is 13 residues long. Germline V gene lookup returns CDR1 KGHPV and CDR2 FQNQEV (reference sequence). CDR3 DNA, as far as it was read: TGTGCCAGCAGTCCAGTTTCTGGAAATACGCTCTAT. This gives the protein CASSPVSGNTLY. The whole CDR3 region reads CASSPVSGNTLYF.

This clone was seen a few times. Genes here carry mouse names. The read terminates 1 residue before the CDR3 end, so the remaining end is supplied by the germline J gene. The chain is built from TRBV26 and TRBJ1-3; perhaps TRBD1 as D (5 bases). The germline V and J ends were trimmed by 4 bases and 0 bases, with 10 bases remaining between them. Germline V gene sequence: CDR1 KGHPV, CDR2 FQNQEV (reference sequence). This CDR3 spans 15 amino acids. CDR3: CASSREGLSGNTLYF. The covered CDR3 bases are TGTGCCAGCAGTCGGGAGGGGCTTTCTGGAAATACGCTCTAT.